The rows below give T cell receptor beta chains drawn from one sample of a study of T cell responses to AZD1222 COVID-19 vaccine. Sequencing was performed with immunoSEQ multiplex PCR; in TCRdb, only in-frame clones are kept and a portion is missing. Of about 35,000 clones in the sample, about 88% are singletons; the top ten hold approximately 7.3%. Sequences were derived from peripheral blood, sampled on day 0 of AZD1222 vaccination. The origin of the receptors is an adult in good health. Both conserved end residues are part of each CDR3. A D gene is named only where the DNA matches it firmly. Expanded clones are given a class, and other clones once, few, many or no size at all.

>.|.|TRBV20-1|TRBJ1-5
TGCAGTGCTAGTGCGGCAGGGGAATACGATCAGCCCCAGCATTTT
CSASAAGEYDQPQHF
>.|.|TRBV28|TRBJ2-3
TGTGCCAGCAGCGACACAGATACGCAGTATTTT
CASSDTDTQYF
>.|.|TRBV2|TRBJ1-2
TGTGCCAGCACTTCAGGGCTTAACTATGGCTACACCTTC
CASTSGLNYGYTF
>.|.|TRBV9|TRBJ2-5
TGTGCCAGCAGCACCGCTCCCTGGGTCGGCCAAGAGACCCAGTACTTC
CASSTAPWVGQETQYF
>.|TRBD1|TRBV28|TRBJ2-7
TGTGCCAGCAGGACGGGACAGGGGGCCTACGAGCAGTACTTC
CASRTGQGAYEQYF
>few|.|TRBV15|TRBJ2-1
TGTGCCACCAGCAGAGGAGGCGGGGAGAGTAGTGAGCAGTTCTTC
CATSRGGGESSEQFF
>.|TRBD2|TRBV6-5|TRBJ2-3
TGTGCCAGTGGGACTAGCGGGGGGGCGGGAGATACGCAGTATTTT
CASGTSGGAGDTQYF
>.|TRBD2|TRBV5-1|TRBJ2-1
TGCGCCAGCTGGACTGCCGGGGGGGATGAGCAGTTCTTC
CASWTAGGDEQFF
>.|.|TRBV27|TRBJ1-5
TGTGCCAGCAGTCAGGGCCCGGGCAATCAGCCCCAGCATTTT
CASSQGPGNQPQHF
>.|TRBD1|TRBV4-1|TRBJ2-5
TGCGCCAGCAGCAAAAGAGGGCAGGGGGACCAAGAGACCCAGTACTTC
CASSKRGQGDQETQYF
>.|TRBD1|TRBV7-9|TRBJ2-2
TGTGCCAGCAGCGGGACAGTGGACACCGGGGAGCTGTTTTTT
CASSGTVDTGELFF
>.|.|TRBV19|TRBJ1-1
TGTGCCAGTAGTATATTAGATATCTATGGCGGGGACACTGAAGCTTTCTTT
CASSILDIYGGDTEAFF
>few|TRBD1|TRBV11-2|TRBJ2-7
TGTGCCAGCAGCCGGACAGGGCGTGAGCAGTACTTC
CASSRTGREQYF
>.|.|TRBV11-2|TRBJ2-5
TGTGCCAGCGGGGGTGGGGGAGGAGAGACCCAGTACTTC
CASGGGGGETQYF
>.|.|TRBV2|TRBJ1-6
TGTGCCATTACCCAGGGCCTCGCCTATAATTCACCCCTCCACTTT
CAITQGLAYNSPLHF
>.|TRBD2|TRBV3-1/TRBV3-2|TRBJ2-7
TGTGCCAGCAGCCAAGATCGAATTGCGGGAGAGGGCTACGAGCAGTACTTC
CASSQDRIAGEGYEQYF
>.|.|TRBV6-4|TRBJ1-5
TGTGCCAGCAGTGACTCAAACACAGGGCCCTTGCATTTT
CASSDSNTGPLHF
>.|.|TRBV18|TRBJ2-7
TGTGCCAGCTCCGGGGATGCCTACGAGCAGTACTTC
CASSGDAYEQYF
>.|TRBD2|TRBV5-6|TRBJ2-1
TGTGCCAGCAGCACCGCGGGGGGGCCCTCCTACAATGAGCAGTTCTTC
CASSTAGGPSYNEQFF
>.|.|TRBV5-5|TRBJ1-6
TGTGCCAGCAGCTTAAAGCAGGGGAGAGATAATTCACCCCTCCACTTT
CASSLKQGRDNSPLHF
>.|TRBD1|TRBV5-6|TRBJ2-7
TGTGCCAGCAGCCTCCGGGACAGGGGGGGTTACGAGCAGTACTTC
CASSLRDRGGYEQYF
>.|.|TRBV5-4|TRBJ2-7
TGTGCCAGCAGCTTGACAGGGAGCTACGAGCAGTACTTC
CASSLTGSYEQYF
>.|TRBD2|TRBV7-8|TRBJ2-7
TGTGCCAGCAGACGAAAAGGACTAGCGGGATTTGGCGAGCAGTACTTC
CASRRKGLAGFGEQYF
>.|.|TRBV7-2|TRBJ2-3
TGTGCCAGCAGCTTAAGGATCGCAGATACGCAGTATTTT
CASSLRIADTQYF
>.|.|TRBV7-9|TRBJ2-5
TGTGCCAGCAGCTTAACCCGGGGAGAGACCCAGTACTTC
CASSLTRGETQYF
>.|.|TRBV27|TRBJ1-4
TGTGCCAGCAGTTTATTCTCCATTGGGGACGATAATGAAAAACTGTTTTTT
CASSLFSIGDDNEKLFF
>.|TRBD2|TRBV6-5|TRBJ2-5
TGTGCCAGCCGACAGGGACTAGCGGGGCAAGAGACCCAGTACTTC
CASRQGLAGQETQYF
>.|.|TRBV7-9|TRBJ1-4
TGTGCCAGCAGCTTAGCGTCGGGTGGGGAAAAACTGTTTTTT
CASSLASGGEKLFF
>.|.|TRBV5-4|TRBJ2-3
TGTGCCAGCAGCTTGGAACTGGACACAGATACGCAGTATTTT
CASSLELDTDTQYF
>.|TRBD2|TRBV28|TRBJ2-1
TGTGCCACTACAACTAGCGGGAGAGGGAATGAGCAGTTCTTC
CATTTSGRGNEQFF
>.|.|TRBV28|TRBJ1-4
TGTGCCAGCAGATCGGTCGAGGAACTGTTTTTT
CASRSVEELFF
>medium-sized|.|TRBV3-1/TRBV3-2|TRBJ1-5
TGTGCCAGCAGCCAAGTCGCGGGGGGGGGCAATCAGCCCCAGCATTTT
CASSQVAGGGNQPQHF
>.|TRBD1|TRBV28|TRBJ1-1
TGTGCCAGCAACAATAGGGGGCGCGACACTGAAGCTTTCTTT
CASNNRGRDTEAFF
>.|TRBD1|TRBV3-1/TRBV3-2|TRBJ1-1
TGTGCCAGCAGCCCCATCCCAGGGGGCGGGTACACTGAAGCTTTCTTT
CASSPIPGGGYTEAFF
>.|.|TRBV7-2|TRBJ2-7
TGTGCCAGCAGCTTAGGACCGAGCTCCTACGAGCAGTACTTC
CASSLGPSSYEQYF
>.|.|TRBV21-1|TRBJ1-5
TGTGCCAACGTCCACGGACAGGGCGGTGGGAATCAGCCCCAGCATTTT
CANVHGQGGGNQPQHF
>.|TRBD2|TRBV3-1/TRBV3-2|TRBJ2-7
TGTGCCAGCACGGCGGGGGAAGTCTACGAGCAGTACTTC
CASTAGEVYEQYF
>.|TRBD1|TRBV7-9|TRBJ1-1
TGTGCCAGCAGCTTCGGGGACAGGAACACTGAAGCTTTCTTT
CASSFGDRNTEAFF
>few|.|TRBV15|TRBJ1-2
TGTGCCACCAGTCACACGAACTATGGCTACACCTTC
CATSHTNYGYTF
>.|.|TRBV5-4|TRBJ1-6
TGTGCCAGCAGCTTGGTGGAGGGTAGTAAGTCACCCCTCCACTTT
CASSLVEGSKSPLHF
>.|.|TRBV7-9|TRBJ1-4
TGTGCCAGCAGCTTAGTTCAGCAACCTGAAAAACTGTTTTTT
CASSLVQQPEKLFF
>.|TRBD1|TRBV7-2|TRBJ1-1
TGTGCCAGCAGCTTTACAGGGGGGCTAACTGAAGCTTTCTTT
CASSFTGGLTEAFF
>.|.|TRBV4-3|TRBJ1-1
TGCGCCAGCAGCCAATACAGGGTGCGAACTGAAGCTTTCTTT
CASSQYRVRTEAFF
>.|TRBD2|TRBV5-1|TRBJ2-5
TGCGCCAGCAGCTCTCCCGGGGGGGATAGGGAGACCCAGTACTTC
CASSSPGGDRETQYF
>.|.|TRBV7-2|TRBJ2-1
TGTGCCAGCAGCTCATACAGAAACTACAATGAGCAGTTCTTC
CASSSYRNYNEQFF
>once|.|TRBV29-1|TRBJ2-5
TGCAGCGCCCTCGGGCCAACGCAAGAGACCCAGTACTTC
CSALGPTQETQYF
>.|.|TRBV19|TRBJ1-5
TGTGCCAGTAGTACCATGGCTCTTAAAGGTGGGCCCCAGCATTTT
CASSTMALKGGPQHF
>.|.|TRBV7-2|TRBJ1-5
TGTGCCAGCAGCTCCCACATCGGCAGCAATCAGCCCCAGCATTTT
CASSSHIGSNQPQHF
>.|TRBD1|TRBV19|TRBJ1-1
TGTGCCAGTAGTACCCACCTTGACAGGGGGAAAACTGAAGCTTTCTTT
CASSTHLDRGKTEAFF
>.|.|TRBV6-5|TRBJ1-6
TGTGCCAGCAGTTACTCCCGGACAGCCGCAGGGTCACCCCTCCACTTT
CASSYSRTAAGSPLHF
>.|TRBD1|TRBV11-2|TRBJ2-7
TGTGCCAGCAGTCCAATCGCAAGGGACAGGGGCTACGAGCAGTACTTC
CASSPIARDRGYEQYF
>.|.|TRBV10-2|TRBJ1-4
TGCGCCAGCATGGGGACGGATGAAAAACTGTTTTTT
CASMGTDEKLFF
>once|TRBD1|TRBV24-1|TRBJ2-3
TGTGCCATTCAGGACAGGGGGCCTGATACGCAGTATTTT
CAIQDRGPDTQYF
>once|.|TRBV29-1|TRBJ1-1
TGCAGCGCTTACGAACACCTGAACACTGAAGCTTTCTTT
CSAYEHLNTEAFF
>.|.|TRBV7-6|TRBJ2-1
TGTGCCAGCAGCTTAGGGCCACTAGCAGGCAATGAGCAGTTCTTC
CASSLGPLAGNEQFF
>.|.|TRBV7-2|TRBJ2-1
TGTGCCAGCAGCGCCCTAGGGGGGCAGTTCTTC
CASSALGGQFF
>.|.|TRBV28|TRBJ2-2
TGTGCCAGCAGTTCCCTGGGCCGGAACACCGGGGAGCTGTTTTTT
CASSSLGRNTGELFF
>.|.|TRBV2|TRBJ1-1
TGTGCCAGCAGTGAACAGTTCAACACTGAAGCTTTCTTT
CASSEQFNTEAFF
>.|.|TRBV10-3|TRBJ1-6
TGTGCCATCCCCCCCCGACAATCTCCCCTCCACTTT
CAIPPRQSPLHF